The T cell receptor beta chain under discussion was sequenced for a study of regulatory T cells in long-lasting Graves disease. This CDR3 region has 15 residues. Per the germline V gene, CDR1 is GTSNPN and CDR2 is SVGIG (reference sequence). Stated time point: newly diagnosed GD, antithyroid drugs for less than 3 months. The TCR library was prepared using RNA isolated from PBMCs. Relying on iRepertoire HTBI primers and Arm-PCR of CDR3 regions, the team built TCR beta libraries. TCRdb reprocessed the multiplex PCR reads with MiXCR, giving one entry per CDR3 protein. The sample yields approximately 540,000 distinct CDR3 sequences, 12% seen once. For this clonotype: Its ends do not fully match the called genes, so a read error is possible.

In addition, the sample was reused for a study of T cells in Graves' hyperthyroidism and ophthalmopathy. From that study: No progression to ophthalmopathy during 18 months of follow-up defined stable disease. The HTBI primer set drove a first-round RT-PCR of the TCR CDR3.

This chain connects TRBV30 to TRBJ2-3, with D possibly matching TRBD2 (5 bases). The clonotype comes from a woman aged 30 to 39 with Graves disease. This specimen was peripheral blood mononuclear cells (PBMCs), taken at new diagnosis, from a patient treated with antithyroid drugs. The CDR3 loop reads CTWSVIGRLTDTQYF. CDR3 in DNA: TGTACCTGGAGTGTAATTGGGAGACTCACAGATACGCAGTATTTT.